This T cell receptor (beta chain) was sequenced for a study of CD8+ T cells in alopecia areata (dated by TCRdb to the late 2010s). Regarding the research as a whole: The treated patients, all with moderate-to-severe alopecia areata, were enrolled in an open-label pilot trial of oral tofacitinib given at 5 to 10 mg twice daily. Patients stayed on tofacitinib for 6 to 18 months and then had 6 months of follow-up off drug so that delayed response and recurrence could be assessed. For the treated patients, the SALT score, which quantifies what percentage of scalp surface area is affected, served as the measure of disease severity. The study used high-throughput TCRbeta sequencing to examine T cell clonal expansion in alopecia areata, in both the C3H/HeJ mouse model and human patients. On the human side, TCRbeta sequencing was run on scalp tissue and on sorted CD4+ and CD8+ peripheral blood T cells from healthy controls and from alopecia areata patients with either patchy or totalis/universalis disease. Biopsies were taken from tofacitinib-treated patients at baseline and at 4 and 24 weeks of treatment, and a later scalp biopsy was taken in several of the tofacitinib-treated patients. Scalp clonality was compared across normal scalp (n=4), patchy alopecia areata scalp (n=8), and alopecia totalis/universalis scalp (n=8). RNA came from the PAXgene miRNA kit for fixed scalp, the miRNeasy kit for PBMCs, and the RNeasy kit for mouse skin. Amplification of TCRbeta CDR3 regions was done by immunoSEQ multiplex PCR using 35 Vbeta forward primers and 13 Jbeta reverse primers.

The V end gives up 4 bases and the J end 3 bases, leaving 8 bases in the junction not matched to a gene. The CDR3, cysteine through phenylalanine, is 15 amino acids long. The entry retains the CDR3 DNA only, 45 bases that are in frame from base 1. CDR1 and CDR2 (SGDLS, YYNGEE) derive from the germline V gene. What the study reported, not specific to this receptor: With tofacitinib, both scalp clonality and the number of expanded CD8+ clones among the top 100 scalp clones went down significantly. Lesional scalp, especially in alopecia totalis/universalis, showed higher clonality and more expanded CD8+ clones than normal scalp, suggesting antigenic drive. Unlike mouse skin, which is dominated by gammadelta T cells, normal human skin has resident alphabeta T cells that are also sequenced, and this complicates analysis of the scalp TCR repertoire. Because the treated cohort was small and had just a single nonresponder, larger studies are needed to establish links between baseline CD8+ expansion and response. Many expanded lesional clones persisted in scalp and blood during tofacitinib treatment, which may partly explain relapse after stopping treatment. Compared with mice, TCR sequences shared between patients were less clear, possibly partly because of HLA diversity across the patient population.

As concerns this clone: The antigen this receptor binds is unknown. Qualities for individual bases were not recorded, and no much larger clone is one base off.

The time point label, as the study defines it: 20 to 30 weeks on oral tofacitinib. The treatment or condition label corresponds to: oral pan-JAK inhibitor, 5-10 mg twice daily. Lesional scalp punch biopsies and peripheral blood were obtained from alopecia areata patients. PBMCs were isolated by density centrifugation and stained for CD3, CD4 and CD8, after which CD4+ and CD8+ T cells were sorted on a FACSAria. The library was obtained by the immunoSEQ multiplex PCR assay. RNA was extracted from all samples and reverse transcribed into cDNA as template for TCR sequencing. SuperScript III was used for first-strand cDNA synthesis, primed with a 2:1 mix of oligo-dT and random hexamers. A synthetic immune receptor repertoire was used to gauge amplification bias, and whatever bias remained was removed computationally. The authors processed their data as follows. Raw reads were preprocessed to remove errors, and CDR3 was defined by IMGT conventions from the conserved cysteine to phenylalanine. Clonality was calculated as 1 minus Shannon entropy normalized by log2 of the number of productive unique TCRs. Scalp TCRbeta sequences were cross-referenced with sorted blood CD4 and CD8 repertoires so that the CD4 or CD8 identity of scalp clones could be inferred. Held by TCRdb, this immuneACCESS table contains in-frame sequences only and omits some clones. Under half of the omission traces to an unresolved V gene where checked; the cause of the rest is unknown. V and J calls and clone size come straight from that table; D and trimming were deduced from the DNA. The sample table shows approximately 110,000 clones, and 56% are seen once. The top ten hold 3% to 4% of the sample.

Sequenced material: CD4+ T cells sorted from blood, taken at week 24, from a patient treated with tofacitinib. The TCR comes from a human donor with alopecia areata. Recombination linked TRBV9 to TRBJ1-1; TRBD1 matches 8 bases in the middle. CDR3 protein: CASSFQGAGDTEAFF. The sequenced DNA: TGTGCCAGCAGCTTCCAGGGGGCGGGGGACACTGAAGCTTTCTTT.